This T cell receptor (beta chain) derives from a study of response to subunit inactivated influenza vaccine. Study results and caveats: Authors suggested each seasonal flu vaccination may recruit only limited numbers of new T cells.

TCRdb fed the RT-PCR reads into MiXCR, producing one record per CDR3 protein. The table has 860,000 or so distinct CDR3 sequences, about 20% seen once; the top ten hold roughly a tenth. For this clonotype: Antigen unknown.

The CDR3 runs to 17 residues. J was trimmed by 4 bases and V by 5 bases; bases with no gene match: 9. The chain carries TRBV12-3 or TRBV12-4 and TRBJ2-5, with 14 bases identical to TRBD2. The clonotype originates from a man aged 45 to 65 who received an inactivated influenza vaccine. The starting material was PBMCs from blood, obtained 4 to 6 days after vaccination. CDR3 region: CASSPGTSGRVGETQYF. For the CDR3, the DNA is TGTGCCAGCAGTCCCGGGACTAGCGGGAGAGTCGGAGAGACCCAGTACTTC.